This TCR beta chain emerged from a study of cytomegalovirus exposure and HLA in healthy donors. Germline assignment: CDR1 SEHNR and CDR2 FQNEAQ (reference sequence). There are 13 residues in the CDR3. V lost 0 bases, J lost 4 bases, and 6 bases lay in between. Primers: 60 Vbeta forward and 13 Jbeta reverse. Repertoires were generated with immunoSEQ multiplex PCR, while TCRdb's copy carries only in-frame clones and drops some. The sample lists 130,000 or so clones; 77% were seen once. The sample holds a few counts of this clone. This sequence was found in a male donor in good health and CMV-seropositive. The sample was PBMCs. This chain links TRBV7-9 with TRBJ1-2; D is uncertain. This CDR3 reads CASSLAVSYGYTF. The CDR3, as DNA: TGTGCCAGCAGCTTAGCCGTGAGCTATGGCTACACCTTC.